The 2 T cell receptor beta chains listed next were all sequenced from one sample in a study of neurological immune-mediated disorders. A single record per CDR3 protein comes from TCRdb applying MiXCR to the 5' RACE reads. The sample holds about 49,000 distinct CDR3 sequences, more than 8.5% seen once. Time point in this sample: longitudinal time-point 1 (baseline). The sample consisted of PBMCs. The receptors derive from a woman aged 40 to 50 in good health.

This clonotype was observed at least ten times. V usage is TRBV27 and J usage is TRBJ2-3; D not resolved. Trimming shortened V by 3 bases and J by 3 bases, and 7 bases separated the two germline ends. Per the germline V gene, CDR1 is MNHEY and CDR2 is SMNVEV (reference sequence). This CDR3 has 13 amino acids. CDR3 DNA: TGTGCCAGCAGTTTGATCGCGACAGATACGCAGTATTTT. Residues: CASSLIATDTQYF.

The table lists this clonotype with many counts. The rearrangement joins TRBV6-7 to TRBJ1-2; TRBD1 is a possible D gene (6 bases). TRBV6-7 is an ORF, and what it does is uncertain. Trimming stripped 4 bases from V and 4 bases from J, with 13 bases between. The CDR3 totals 14 residues. The CDR3 reads CASSSRDTPYGYTF. CDR3 nucleotides: TGTGCCAGCAGTTCCCGGGACACGCCCTATGGCTACACCTTC.